Listed below are T cell receptor beta chains from one sample, sequenced in a study of blood T cells in healthy people across ages. TCRdb re-derived calls from the 5' RACE reads in MiXCR, one entry per CDR3 protein. This table holds around 1.5 million distinct CDR3 sequences, almost 35% found once. Sequencing input: blood. These receptors were collected from a woman aged 25 to 39 in good health. Each CDR3 is given with its conserved first and last residue. Each record gives: J gene, D gene, V gene, clone size, CDR3 protein, CDR3 DNA. D genes are given only for firm matches. Clone size is given for some rows only: seen once, a few or many times, or a class if the clone is expanded.

j_gene: TRBJ1-4
d_gene: -
v_gene: TRBV7-8
abundance: -
CDR3aa: CASSLVIRGGREKLFF
CDR3nt: TGTGCCAGCAGCTTAGTTATCAGGGGAGGACGTGAAAAACTGTTTTTT

j_gene: TRBJ2-5
d_gene: -
v_gene: TRBV20-1
abundance: few
CDR3aa: CSDNREKTQYF
CDR3nt: TGCAGTGACAACAGGGAAAAGACCCAGTACTTC

j_gene: TRBJ2-2
d_gene: -
v_gene: TRBV29-1
abundance: -
CDR3aa: CSVGGPAGELFF
CDR3nt: TGCAGCGTTGGAGGGCCGGCCGGGGAGCTGTTTTTT

j_gene: TRBJ2-3
d_gene: TRBD1
v_gene: TRBV28
abundance: -
CDR3aa: CASSSSGTEGTDTQYF
CDR3nt: TGTGCCAGCAGTTCTTCCGGGACAGAGGGCACAGATACGCAGTATTTT

j_gene: TRBJ1-2
d_gene: -
v_gene: TRBV5-5
abundance: -
CDR3aa: CASSLAGVRTGYTF
CDR3nt: TGTGCCAGCAGCTTGGCAGGAGTTAGAACAGGCTACACCTTC

j_gene: TRBJ1-5
d_gene: -
v_gene: TRBV28
abundance: few
CDR3aa: CASSLLQGDSQPQHF
CDR3nt: TGTGCCAGCAGTTTACTACAGGGTGATAGTCAGCCCCAGCATTTT

j_gene: TRBJ2-3
d_gene: TRBD2
v_gene: TRBV13
abundance: -
CDR3aa: CASSSYRTSGITDTQYF
CDR3nt: TGTGCCAGCAGCTCCTATCGGACTAGCGGGATCACAGATACGCAGTATTTT

j_gene: TRBJ1-1
d_gene: -
v_gene: TRBV6-4
abundance: -
CDR3aa: CASSDSETTEAFF
CDR3nt: TGTGCCAGCAGTGACTCTGAGACCACTGAAGCTTTCTTT

j_gene: TRBJ2-7
d_gene: TRBD2
v_gene: TRBV20-1
abundance: -
CDR3aa: CSAGVLAGLYEQYF
CDR3nt: TGCAGTGCTGGAGTACTAGCGGGACTATACGAGCAGTACTTC

j_gene: TRBJ2-1
d_gene: -
v_gene: TRBV27
abundance: -
CDR3aa: CASSSHWGGTYNEQFF
CDR3nt: TGTGCCAGCAGTTCCCACTGGGGTGGGACCTACAATGAGCAGTTCTTC

j_gene: TRBJ2-3
d_gene: TRBD1
v_gene: TRBV28
abundance: few
CDR3aa: CASSLQGQGLTDTQYF
CDR3nt: TGTGCCAGCAGTTTACAGGGACAGGGGTTAACAGATACGCAGTATTTT

j_gene: TRBJ1-1
d_gene: -
v_gene: TRBV6-4
abundance: few
CDR3aa: CASSRARDTEAFF
CDR3nt: TGTGCCAGCAGTCGGGCCCGGGACACTGAAGCTTTCTTT

j_gene: TRBJ1-2
d_gene: -
v_gene: TRBV12-5
abundance: -
CDR3aa: CASGLDTGSYTF
CDR3nt: TGTGCTAGTGGTTTGGATACAGGGAGCTACACCTTC

j_gene: TRBJ2-5
d_gene: TRBD2
v_gene: TRBV28
abundance: -
CDR3aa: CASSLNPGLVGGGETQYF
CDR3nt: TGTGCCAGCAGTTTGAACCCGGGACTAGTGGGAGGAGGGGAGACCCAGTACTTC

j_gene: TRBJ2-5
d_gene: TRBD2
v_gene: TRBV20-1
abundance: few
CDR3aa: CSAGTSGRAVETQYF
CDR3nt: TGCAGTGCCGGGACTAGCGGGAGGGCGGTGGAGACCCAGTACTTC

j_gene: TRBJ2-5
d_gene: TRBD2
v_gene: TRBV12-3/TRBV12-4
abundance: few
CDR3aa: CASSPGTSGYQETQYF
CDR3nt: TGTGCCAGCAGCCCCGGGACTAGCGGGTACCAAGAGACCCAGTACTTC

j_gene: TRBJ2-3
d_gene: TRBD2
v_gene: TRBV6-6
abundance: -
CDR3aa: CASRFRGGPADTQYF
CDR3nt: TGTGCCAGCAGATTCCGGGGGGGCCCGGCAGATACGCAGTATTTT

j_gene: TRBJ2-7
d_gene: -
v_gene: TRBV5-5
abundance: few
CDR3aa: CASSLTDTRNYEQYF
CDR3nt: TGTGCCAGCAGCCTTACGGACACGAGAAACTACGAGCAGTACTTC

j_gene: TRBJ2-1
d_gene: -
v_gene: TRBV29-1
abundance: -
CDR3aa: CSVDTGVLGEFF
CDR3nt: TGCAGCGTTGATACAGGCGTTCTTGGGGAGTTCTTC

j_gene: TRBJ2-1
d_gene: TRBD1
v_gene: TRBV11-2
abundance: -
CDR3aa: CASSSRDRTGEQFF
CDR3nt: TGCGCCAGCAGCTCTCGGGACAGGACGGGTGAGCAGTTCTTC

j_gene: TRBJ2-5
d_gene: TRBD1
v_gene: TRBV5-1
abundance: -
CDR3aa: CASSLDRGWNEQYF
CDR3nt: TGCGCCAGCAGCCTGGACAGGGGTTGGAATGAGCAGTACTTC

j_gene: TRBJ2-7
d_gene: -
v_gene: TRBV20-1
abundance: -
CDR3aa: CSACSNIGGFNYEQYF
CDR3nt: TGCAGTGCTTGTTCCAATATAGGGGGGTTTAACTACGAGCAGTACTTC

j_gene: TRBJ2-7
d_gene: -
v_gene: TRBV3-1
abundance: once
CDR3aa: CASSQERTGSEQDF
CDR3nt: TGTGCCAGCAGCCAGGAACGAACAGGGAGCGAGCAGGACTTC

j_gene: TRBJ2-3
d_gene: TRBD1
v_gene: TRBV5-1
abundance: few
CDR3aa: CASRGQGFEDTQYF
CDR3nt: TGCGCCAGCAGAGGACAGGGGTTTGAAGATACGCAGTATTTT

j_gene: TRBJ2-1
d_gene: -
v_gene: TRBV9
abundance: -
CDR3aa: CASSSREVGNEQLF
CDR3nt: TGTGCCAGCAGCAGCCGGGAAGTTGGGAATGAGCAGCTCTTC